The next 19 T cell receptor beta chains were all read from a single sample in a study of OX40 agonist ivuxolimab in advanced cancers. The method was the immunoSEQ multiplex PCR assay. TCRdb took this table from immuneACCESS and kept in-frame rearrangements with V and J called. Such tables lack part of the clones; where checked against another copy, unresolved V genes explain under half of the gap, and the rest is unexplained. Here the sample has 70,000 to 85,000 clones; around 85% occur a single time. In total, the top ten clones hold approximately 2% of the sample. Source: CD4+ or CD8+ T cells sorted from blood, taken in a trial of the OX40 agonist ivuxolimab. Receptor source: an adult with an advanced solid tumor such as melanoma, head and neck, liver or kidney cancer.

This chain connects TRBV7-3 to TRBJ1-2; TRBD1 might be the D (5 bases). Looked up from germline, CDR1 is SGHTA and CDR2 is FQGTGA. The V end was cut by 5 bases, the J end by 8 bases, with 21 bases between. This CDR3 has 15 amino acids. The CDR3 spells CASSPRGRDVLGYTF. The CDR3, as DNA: TGTGCCAGCAGCCCCCGGGGCAGGGACGTTTTGGGCTACACCTTC.

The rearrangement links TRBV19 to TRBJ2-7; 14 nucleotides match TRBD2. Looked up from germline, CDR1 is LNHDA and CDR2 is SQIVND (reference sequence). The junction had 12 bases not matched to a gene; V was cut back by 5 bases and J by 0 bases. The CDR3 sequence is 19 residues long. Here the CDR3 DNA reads TGTGCCAGTAGTCGCACCAGACTAGCGGGAGGGCCGAGCTCCTACGAGCAGTACTTC. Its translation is CASSRTRLAGGPSSYEQYF. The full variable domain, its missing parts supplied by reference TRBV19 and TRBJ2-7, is DGGITQSPKYLFRKEGQNVTLSCEQNLNHDAMYWYRQDPGQGLRLIYYSQIVNDFQKGDIAEGYSVSREKKESFPLTVTSAQKNPTAFYLCASSRTRLAGGPSSYEQYFGPGTRLTVT.

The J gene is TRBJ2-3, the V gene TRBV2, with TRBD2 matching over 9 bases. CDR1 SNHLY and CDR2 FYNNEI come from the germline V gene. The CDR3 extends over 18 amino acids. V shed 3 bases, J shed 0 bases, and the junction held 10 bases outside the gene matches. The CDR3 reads CASSDYSGGPSSTDTQYF. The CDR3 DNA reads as TGTGCCAGCAGTGATTATAGCGGGGGCCCCTCTAGCACAGATACGCAGTATTTT.

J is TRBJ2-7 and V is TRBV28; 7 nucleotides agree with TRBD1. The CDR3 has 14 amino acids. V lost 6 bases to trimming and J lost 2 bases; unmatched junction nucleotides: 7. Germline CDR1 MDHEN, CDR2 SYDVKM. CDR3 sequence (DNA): TGTGCCAGCAGGATCGGGACAGCTCCCTACGAGCAGTACTTC. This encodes CASRIGTAPYEQYF.

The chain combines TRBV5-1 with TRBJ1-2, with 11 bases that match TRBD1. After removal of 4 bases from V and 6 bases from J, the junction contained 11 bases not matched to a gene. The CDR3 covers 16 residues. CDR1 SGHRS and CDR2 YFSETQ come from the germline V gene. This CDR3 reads CASSHRTGGALNGYTF. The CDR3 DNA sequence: TGCGCCAGCAGCCACCGGACAGGGGGCGCTTTAAATGGCTACACCTTC.

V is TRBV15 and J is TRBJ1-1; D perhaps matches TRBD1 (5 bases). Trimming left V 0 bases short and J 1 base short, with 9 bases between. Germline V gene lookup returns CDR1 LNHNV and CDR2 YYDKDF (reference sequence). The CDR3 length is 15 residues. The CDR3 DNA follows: TGTGCCACCAGCAGAGAACGGGGGTGGAACACTGAAGCTTTCTTT. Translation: CATSRERGWNTEAFF.

Here the CDR3 reads CASSLEGNNQPQHF. In DNA, the CDR3 is TGTGCCAGCAGTTTAGAAGGAAACAATCAGCCCCAGCATTTT. The chain combines TRBV28 with TRBJ1-5; D unclear. The CDR3 covers 14 residues. V lost 2 bases to trimming and J lost 3 bases, with 8 bases between them. Germline CDR1 reads MDHEN; CDR2 reads SYDVKM.

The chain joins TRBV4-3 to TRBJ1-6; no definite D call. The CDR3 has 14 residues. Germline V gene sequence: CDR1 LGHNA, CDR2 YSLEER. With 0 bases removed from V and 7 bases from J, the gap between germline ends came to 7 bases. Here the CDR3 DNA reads TGCGCCAGCAGCCAAGATTTCGGGAATTCACCCCTCCACTTT. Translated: CASSQDFGNSPLHF.

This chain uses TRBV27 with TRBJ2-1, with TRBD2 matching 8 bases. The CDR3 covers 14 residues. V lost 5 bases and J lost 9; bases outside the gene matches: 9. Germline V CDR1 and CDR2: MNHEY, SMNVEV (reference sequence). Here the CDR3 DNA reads TGTGCCAGCAGTCTGGGACTAGGCGGGGGTGAGCAGTTCTTC. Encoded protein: CASSLGLGGGEQFF.

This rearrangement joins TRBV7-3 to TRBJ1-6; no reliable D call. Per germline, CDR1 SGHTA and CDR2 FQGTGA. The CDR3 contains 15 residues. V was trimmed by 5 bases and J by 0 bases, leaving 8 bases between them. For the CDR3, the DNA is TGTGCCAGCAGCCCAACCGGCTCCTATAATTCACCCCTCCACTTT. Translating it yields CASSPTGSYNSPLHF.

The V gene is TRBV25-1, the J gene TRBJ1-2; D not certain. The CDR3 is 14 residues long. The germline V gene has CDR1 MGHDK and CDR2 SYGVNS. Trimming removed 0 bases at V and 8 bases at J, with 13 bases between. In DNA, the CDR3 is TGTGCCAGCAGTGAATACCACCCTGCGGGGGGCTACACCTTC. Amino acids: CASSEYHPAGGYTF.

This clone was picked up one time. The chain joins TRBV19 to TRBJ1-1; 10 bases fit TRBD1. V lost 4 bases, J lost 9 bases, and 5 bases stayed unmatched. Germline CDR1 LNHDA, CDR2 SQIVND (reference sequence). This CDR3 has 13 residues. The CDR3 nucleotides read TGTGCCAGTAGTACAAGACAGGGGGCAAAAGCTTTCTTT. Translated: CASSTRQGAKAFF.

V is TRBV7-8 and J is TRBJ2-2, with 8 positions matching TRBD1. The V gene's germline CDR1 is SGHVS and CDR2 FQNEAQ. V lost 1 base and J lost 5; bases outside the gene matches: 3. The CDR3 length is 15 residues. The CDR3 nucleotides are TGTGCCAGCAGCTTAGAAGACAGGGGAACCGGGGAGCTGTTTTTT. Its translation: CASSLEDRGTGELFF.

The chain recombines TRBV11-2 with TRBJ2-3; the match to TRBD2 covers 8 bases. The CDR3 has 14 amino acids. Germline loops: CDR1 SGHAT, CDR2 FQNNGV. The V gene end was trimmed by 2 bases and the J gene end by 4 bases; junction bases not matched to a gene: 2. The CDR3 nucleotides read TGTGCCAGCAGCTTAACGACTAGCGCAGATACGCAGTATTTT. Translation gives CASSLTTSADTQYF.

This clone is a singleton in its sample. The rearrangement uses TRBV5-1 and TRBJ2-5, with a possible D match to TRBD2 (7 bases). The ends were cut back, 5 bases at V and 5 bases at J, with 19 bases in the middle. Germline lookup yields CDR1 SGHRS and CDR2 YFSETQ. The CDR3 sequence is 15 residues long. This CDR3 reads CASRNGGGPAETQYF. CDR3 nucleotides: TGCGCCAGCAGAAATGGCGGGGGCCCCGCCGAGACCCAGTACTTC. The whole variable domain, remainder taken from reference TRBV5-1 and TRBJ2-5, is KAGVTQTPRYLIKTRGQQVTLSCSPISGHRSVSWYQQTPGQGLQFLFEYFSETQRNKGNFPGRFSGRQFSNSRSEMNVSTLELGDSALYLCASRNGGGPAETQYFGPGTRLLVL.

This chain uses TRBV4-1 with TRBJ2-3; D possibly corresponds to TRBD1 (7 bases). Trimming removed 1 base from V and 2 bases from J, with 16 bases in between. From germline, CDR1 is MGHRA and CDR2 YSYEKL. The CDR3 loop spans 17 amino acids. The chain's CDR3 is CASSQGWGDSHTDTQYF. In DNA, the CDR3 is TGCGCCAGCAGCCAAGGATGGGGGGACAGCCACACAGATACGCAGTATTTT.

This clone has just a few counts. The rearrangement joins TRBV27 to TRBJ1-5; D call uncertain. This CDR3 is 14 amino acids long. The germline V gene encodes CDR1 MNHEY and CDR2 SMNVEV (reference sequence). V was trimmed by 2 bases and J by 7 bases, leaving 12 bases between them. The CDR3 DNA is TGTGCCAGCAGTTTAGGCAGGTCGACCCAGCCCCAGCATTTT. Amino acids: CASSLGRSTQPQHF.

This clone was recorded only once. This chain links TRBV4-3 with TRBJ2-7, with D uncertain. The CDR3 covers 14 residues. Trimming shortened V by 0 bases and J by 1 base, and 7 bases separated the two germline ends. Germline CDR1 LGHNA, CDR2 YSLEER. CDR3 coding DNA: TGCGCCAGCAGCCAAGACAGCCTTTCCTACGAGCAGTACTTC. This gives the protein CASSQDSLSYEQYF.

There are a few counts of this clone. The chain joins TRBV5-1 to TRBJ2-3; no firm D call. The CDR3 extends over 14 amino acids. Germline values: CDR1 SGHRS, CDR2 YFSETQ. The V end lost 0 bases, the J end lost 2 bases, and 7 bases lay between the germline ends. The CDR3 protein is CASSLAGYTDTQYF. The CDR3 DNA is TGCGCCAGCAGCTTGGCGGGTTACACAGATACGCAGTATTTT.